In this sample, the clone carrying this TCR beta chain turned up many times. As yet, its antigen is unknown. CDR1 SGHTA and CDR2 FQGNSA come from the germline V gene. Trimming removed 2 bases from V and 3 bases from J, with 8 bases in between. The CDR3 is made up of 13 amino acids. This entry belongs to a study of T-cell reconstitution after alpha-beta-depleted transplantation in children. Study-level points and caveats: By one year post-transplant, T-cell counts and diversity largely arose from T cells that were newly produced. Elevated TCRbeta diversity at day 60 was traced, in some patients, to surviving recipient T cells and thymic progenitors.

A TCRbeta library incorporating unique molecular identifiers was prepared. TCRdb reanalysed the PCR reads using MiXCR and keeps one entry per CDR3 protein. The sample carries tens of thousands of distinct CDR3 sequences, about 9.3% recorded once. This chain links TRBV7-2 with TRBJ2-7; D call uncertain. The sequence was collected from a male patient between 2 and 15 years old who had a stem cell transplant for chronic granulomatous disease, so the T cells may come from the graft donor. The sequencing here drew on PBMCs, mostly from graft donor cells, taken 60 days after TCRalphabeta/CD19-depleted stem cell transplant. CDR3 loop: CASSLSNYYEQYF. The DNA for the CDR3 is TGTGCCAGCAGCTTATCAAACTACTACGAGCAGTACTTC.